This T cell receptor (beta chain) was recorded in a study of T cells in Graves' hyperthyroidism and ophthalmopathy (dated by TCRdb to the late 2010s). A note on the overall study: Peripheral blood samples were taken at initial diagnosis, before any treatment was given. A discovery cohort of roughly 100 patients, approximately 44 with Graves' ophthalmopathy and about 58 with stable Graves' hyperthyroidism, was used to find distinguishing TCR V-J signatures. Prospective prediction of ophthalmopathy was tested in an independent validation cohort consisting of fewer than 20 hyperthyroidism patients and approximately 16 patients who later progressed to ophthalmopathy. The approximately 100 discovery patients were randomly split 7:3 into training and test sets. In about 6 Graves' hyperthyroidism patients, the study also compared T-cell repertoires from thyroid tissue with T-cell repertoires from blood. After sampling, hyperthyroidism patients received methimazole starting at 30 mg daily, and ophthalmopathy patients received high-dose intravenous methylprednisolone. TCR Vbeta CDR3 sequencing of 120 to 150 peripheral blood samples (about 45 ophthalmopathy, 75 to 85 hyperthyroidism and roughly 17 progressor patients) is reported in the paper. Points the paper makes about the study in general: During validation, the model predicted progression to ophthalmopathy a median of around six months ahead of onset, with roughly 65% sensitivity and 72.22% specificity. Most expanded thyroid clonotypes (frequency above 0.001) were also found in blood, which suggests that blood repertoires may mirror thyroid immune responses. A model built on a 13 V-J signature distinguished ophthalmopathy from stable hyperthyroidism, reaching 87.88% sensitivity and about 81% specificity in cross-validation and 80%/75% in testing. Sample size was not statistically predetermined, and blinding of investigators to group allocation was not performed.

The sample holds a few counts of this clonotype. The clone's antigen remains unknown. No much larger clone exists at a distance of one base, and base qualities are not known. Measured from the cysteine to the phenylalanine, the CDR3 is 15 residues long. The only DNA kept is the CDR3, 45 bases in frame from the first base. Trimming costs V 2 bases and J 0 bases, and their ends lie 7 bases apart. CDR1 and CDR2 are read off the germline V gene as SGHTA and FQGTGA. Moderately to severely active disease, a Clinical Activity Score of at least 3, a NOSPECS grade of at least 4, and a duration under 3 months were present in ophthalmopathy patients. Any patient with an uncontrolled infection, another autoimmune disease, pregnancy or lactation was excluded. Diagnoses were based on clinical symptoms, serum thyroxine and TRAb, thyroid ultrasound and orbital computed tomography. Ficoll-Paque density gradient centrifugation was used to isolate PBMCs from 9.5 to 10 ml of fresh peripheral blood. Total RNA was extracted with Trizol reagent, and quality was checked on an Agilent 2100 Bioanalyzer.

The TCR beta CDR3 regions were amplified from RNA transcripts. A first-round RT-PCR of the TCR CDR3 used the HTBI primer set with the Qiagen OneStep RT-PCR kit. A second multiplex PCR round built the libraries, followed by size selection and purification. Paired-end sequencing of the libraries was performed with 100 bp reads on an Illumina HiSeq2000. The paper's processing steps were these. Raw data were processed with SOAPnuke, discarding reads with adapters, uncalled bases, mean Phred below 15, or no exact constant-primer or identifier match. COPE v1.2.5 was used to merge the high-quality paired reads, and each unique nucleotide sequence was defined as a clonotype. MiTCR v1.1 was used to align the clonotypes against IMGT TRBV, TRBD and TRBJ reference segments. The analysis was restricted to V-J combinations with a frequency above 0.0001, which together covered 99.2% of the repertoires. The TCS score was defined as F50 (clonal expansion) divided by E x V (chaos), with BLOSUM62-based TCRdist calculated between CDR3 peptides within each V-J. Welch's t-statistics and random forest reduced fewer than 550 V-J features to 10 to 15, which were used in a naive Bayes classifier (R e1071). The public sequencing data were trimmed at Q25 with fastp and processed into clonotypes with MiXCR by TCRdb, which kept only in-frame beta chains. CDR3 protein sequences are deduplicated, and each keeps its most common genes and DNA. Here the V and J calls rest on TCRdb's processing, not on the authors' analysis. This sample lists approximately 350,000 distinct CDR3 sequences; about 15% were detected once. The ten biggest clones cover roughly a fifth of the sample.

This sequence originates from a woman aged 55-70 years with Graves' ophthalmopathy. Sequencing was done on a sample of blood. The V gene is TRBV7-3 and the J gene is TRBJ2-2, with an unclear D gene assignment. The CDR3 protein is CASSLLGANTGELFF. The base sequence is TGTGCCAGCAGCTTACTAGGAGCGAACACCGGGGAGCTGTTTTTT.